These T cell receptor beta chains were read from a single sample in a study of metastatic and nonmetastatic thyroid tumors. TCRdb re-called the PCR reads via MiXCR. The table includes tens of thousands of clones, roughly 28% detected once. Sequenced: blood. Receptor source: a male donor with papillary thyroid cancer or a benign thyroid nodule (not recorded which). Some clones in this sample may be carry-over from other donors' samples. CDR3s leave out the opening cysteine and the closing phenylalanine or tryptophan. The order of the fields is J gene, clone size, V gene, CDR3 protein. Not all rows give a size; the values are once, few, many and, for expanded clones, a class.

TRBJ1-2 - TRBV28 ASSSPAAGYGYT
TRBJ1-2 many TRBV29-1 SAGTGSGYGYT
TRBJ2-7 medium-sized TRBV20-1 SAYPGTGKDEQY
TRBJ1-6 few TRBV2 ASNSVTGYNSPLH
TRBJ1-1 - TRBV27 ASSSGGRREAF
TRBJ2-1 - TRBV12-3/TRBV12-4 ASSSAGLAGGNEQF
TRBJ1-4 many TRBV6-1 ASKPRSSGEKLF
TRBJ1-2 - TRBV30 AWSVGGQGAVYT
TRBJ2-1 - TRBV18 ASSPPGLAYGIYNEQF
TRBJ1-1 many TRBV10-1 AGSGTDFLNTEAF
TRBJ1-3 medium-sized TRBV11-2 ASSIRGSGNTIY
TRBJ2-7 few TRBV27 ASSFRGAYEQY
TRBJ2-2 - TRBV27 ASSWAANTGGLF
TRBJ2-7 medium-sized TRBV27 ASSAGTGREQY
TRBJ2-1 - TRBV7-2 AREGLAGINEQF
TRBJ2-7 few TRBV20-1 SAGTGGGYEQY
TRBJ1-1 - TRBV5-1 ASSLASAGAHTEAF
TRBJ2-7 few TRBV28 ASSGGLHYEQY
TRBJ2-2 - TRBV28 ATRRLANTGELF
TRBJ2-7 few TRBV10-1 ASSAGQPYEQY
TRBJ2-7 many TRBV9 ASSPPAGGPSSYEQY
TRBJ2-7 medium-sized TRBV6-1 ASSDPRGQGSYEQY
TRBJ1-6 - TRBV28 ASRPWTGDSPLH
TRBJ2-7 - TRBV5-5 ASTAAGVLEQY
TRBJ2-6 few TRBV27 ASSLNWVSGANVLT
TRBJ2-5 few TRBV5-1 ASSSDPGGGSGTQY
TRBJ2-7 - TRBV4-1 ASSHRLNSSGNEYEQY
TRBJ1-4 - TRBV18 ASSRGHSTNEKLF
TRBJ1-2 - TRBV20-1 SARLYYGYT
TRBJ2-7 - TRBV7-6 ASSYGQGPYEQY
TRBJ2-7 few TRBV27 ASSFSHTGIVSYEQY
TRBJ2-7 medium-sized TRBV5-1 ASSLEVPGSYEQY
TRBJ1-2 few TRBV20-1 SARVTRGHYGYT
TRBJ2-7 few TRBV2 ANRAKGGAGYEQY
TRBJ2-1 few TRBV6-1 ASIGRASEQF
TRBJ1-1 many TRBV6-1 ASSERGNTEAF